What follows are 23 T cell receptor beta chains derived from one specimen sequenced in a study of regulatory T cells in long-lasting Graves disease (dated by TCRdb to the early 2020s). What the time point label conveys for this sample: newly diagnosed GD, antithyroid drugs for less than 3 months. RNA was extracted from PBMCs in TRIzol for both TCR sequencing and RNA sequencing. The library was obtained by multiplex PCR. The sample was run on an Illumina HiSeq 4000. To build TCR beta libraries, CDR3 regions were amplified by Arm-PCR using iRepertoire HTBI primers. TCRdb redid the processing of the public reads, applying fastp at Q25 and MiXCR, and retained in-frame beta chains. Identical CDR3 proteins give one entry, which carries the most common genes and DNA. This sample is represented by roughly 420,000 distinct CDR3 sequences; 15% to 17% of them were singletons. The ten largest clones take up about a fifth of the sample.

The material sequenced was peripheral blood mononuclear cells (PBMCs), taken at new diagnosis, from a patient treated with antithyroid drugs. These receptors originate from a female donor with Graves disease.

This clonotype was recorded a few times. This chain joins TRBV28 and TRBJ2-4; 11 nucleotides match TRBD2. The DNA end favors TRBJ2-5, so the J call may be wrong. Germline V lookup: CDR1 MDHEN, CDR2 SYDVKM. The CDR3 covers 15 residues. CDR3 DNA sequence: TGTGCCAGCAGTTATAGCGGGAGGGGTCAAGAGACCCAGTACTTC. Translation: CASSYSGRGQETQYF.

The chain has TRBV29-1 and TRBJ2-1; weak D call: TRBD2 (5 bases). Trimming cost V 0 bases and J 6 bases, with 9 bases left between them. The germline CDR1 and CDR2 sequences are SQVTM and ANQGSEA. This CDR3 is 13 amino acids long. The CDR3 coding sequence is TGCAGCGTTGAAGATCAAGGGAGCAATGAGCAGTTCTTC. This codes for CSVEDQGSNEQFF.

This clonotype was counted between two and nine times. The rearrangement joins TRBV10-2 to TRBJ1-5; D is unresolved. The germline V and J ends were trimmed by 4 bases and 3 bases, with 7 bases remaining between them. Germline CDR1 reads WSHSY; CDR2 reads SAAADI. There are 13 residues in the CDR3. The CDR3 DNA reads TGCGCCAGCAGTGCCCGGGACAATCAGCCCCAGCATTTT. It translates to CASSARDNQPQHF.

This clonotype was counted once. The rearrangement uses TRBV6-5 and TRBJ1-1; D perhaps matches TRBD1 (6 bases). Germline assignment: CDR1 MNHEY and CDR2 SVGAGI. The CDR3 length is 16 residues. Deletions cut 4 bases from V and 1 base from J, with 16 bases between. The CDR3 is CASSLEGGGPNTEAFF. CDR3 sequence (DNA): TGTGCCAGCAGTTTAGAGGGCGGGGGGCCGAACACTGAAGCTTTCTTT.

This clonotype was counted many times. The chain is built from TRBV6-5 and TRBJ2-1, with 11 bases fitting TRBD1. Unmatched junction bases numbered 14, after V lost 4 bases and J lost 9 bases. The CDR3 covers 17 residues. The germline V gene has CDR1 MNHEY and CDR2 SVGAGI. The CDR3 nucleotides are TGTGCCAGCAGTTTGCAAGGGGGACAGGGGGTTGAGGGTGAGCAGTTCTTC. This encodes CASSLQGGQGVEGEQFF.

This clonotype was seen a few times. The CDR3 coding sequence is TGCAGCGTTGAAGGGGGGGTATTCACCGGGGAGCTGTTTTTT. The encoded protein is CSVEGGVFTGELFF. This chain joins TRBV29-1 and TRBJ2-2, with D possibly being TRBD2 (6 bases). CDR3 size: 14 residues. Germline V lookup: CDR1 SQVTM, CDR2 ANQGSEA. Trimming removed 1 base from V and 4 bases from J, with 10 bases in between.

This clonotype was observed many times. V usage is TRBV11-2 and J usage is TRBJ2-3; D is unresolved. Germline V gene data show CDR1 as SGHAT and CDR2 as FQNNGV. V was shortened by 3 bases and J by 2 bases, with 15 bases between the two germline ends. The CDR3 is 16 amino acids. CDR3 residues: CASSFERDPTTDTQYF. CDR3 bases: TGTGCCAGCAGCTTTGAAAGGGATCCGACCACAGATACGCAGTATTTT.

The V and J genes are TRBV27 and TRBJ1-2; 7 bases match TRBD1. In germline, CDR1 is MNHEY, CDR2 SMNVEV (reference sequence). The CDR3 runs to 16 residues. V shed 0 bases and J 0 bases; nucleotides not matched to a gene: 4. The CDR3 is CASSLSGQLTNYGYTF. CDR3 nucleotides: TGTGCCAGCAGTTTATCGGGACAGCTCACTAACTATGGCTACACCTTC.

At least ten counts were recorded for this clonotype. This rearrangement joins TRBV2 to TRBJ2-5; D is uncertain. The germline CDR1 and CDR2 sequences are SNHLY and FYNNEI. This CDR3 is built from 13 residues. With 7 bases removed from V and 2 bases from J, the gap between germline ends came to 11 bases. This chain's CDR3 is CASTVGAQETQYF. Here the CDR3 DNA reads TGTGCCAGCACCGTAGGAGCTCAAGAGACCCAGTACTTC.

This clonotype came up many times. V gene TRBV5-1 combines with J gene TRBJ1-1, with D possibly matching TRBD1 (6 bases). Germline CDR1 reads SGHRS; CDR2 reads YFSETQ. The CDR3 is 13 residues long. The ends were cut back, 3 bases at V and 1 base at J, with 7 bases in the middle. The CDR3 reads CASSSGANTEAFF. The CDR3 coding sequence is TGCGCCAGCAGCTCGGGGGCGAACACTGAAGCTTTCTTT.

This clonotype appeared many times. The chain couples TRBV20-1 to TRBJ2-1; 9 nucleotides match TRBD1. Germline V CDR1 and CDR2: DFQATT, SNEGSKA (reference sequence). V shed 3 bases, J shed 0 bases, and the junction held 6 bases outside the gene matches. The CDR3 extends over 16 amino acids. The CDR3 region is CSARITGGRSYNEQFF. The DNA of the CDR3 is TGCAGTGCTAGGATAACAGGGGGCCGCTCCTACAATGAGCAGTTCTTC.

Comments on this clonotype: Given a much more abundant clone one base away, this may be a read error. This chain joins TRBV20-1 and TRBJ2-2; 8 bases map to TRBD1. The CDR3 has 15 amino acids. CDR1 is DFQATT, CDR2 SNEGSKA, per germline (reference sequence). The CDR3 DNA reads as TGCAGTGCTAGCAGGGGGCCCCTGAACACCTGGGAGCTGTTTTTT. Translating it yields CSASRGPLNTWELFF.

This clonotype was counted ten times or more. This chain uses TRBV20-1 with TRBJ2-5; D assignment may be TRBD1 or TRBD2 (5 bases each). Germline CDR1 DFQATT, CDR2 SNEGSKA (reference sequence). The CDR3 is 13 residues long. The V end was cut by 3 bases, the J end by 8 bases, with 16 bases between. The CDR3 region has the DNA TGCAGTGCTAGTCCGGGACGGGGAATAACCCAGTACTTC. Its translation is CSASPGRGITQYF.

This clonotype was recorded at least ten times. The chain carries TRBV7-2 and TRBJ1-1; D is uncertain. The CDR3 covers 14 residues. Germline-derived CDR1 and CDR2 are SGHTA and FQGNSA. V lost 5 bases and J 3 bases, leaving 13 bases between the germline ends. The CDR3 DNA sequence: TGTGCCAGCAGCATCCCGGGGTCTTACACTGAAGCTTTCTTT. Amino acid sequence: CASSIPGSYTEAFF.

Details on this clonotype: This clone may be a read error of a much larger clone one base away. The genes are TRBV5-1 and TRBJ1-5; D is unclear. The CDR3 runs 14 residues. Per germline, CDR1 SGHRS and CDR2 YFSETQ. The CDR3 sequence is CAGSLGSGDQPQHF. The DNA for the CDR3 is TGCGCCGGCAGCTTGGGCTCCGGGGATCAGCCCCAGCATTTT.

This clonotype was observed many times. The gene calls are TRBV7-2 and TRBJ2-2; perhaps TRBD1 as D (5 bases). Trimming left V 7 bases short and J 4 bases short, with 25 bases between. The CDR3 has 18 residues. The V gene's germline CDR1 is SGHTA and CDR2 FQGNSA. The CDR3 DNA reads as TGTGCCAGCACCCAGGAAGGGGCAGTGGGATTTGGCACCGGGGAGCTGTTTTTT. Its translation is CASTQEGAVGFGTGELFF.

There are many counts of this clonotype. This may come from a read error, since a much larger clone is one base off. The CDR3 DNA is TGTGCCAGCATTGGGAACACTGAAGCTTTCTTT. This codes for CASIGNTEAFF. This rearrangement joins TRBV2 to TRBJ1-1; D is unresolved. Germline-derived CDR1 and CDR2 are SNHLY and FYNNEI. The CDR3 covers 11 residues. V was pared by 7 bases and J by 1 base, with 4 bases between. Combining the CDR3 with reference TRBV2 and TRBJ1-1 gives the whole variable domain EPEVTQTPSHQVTQMGQEVILRCVPISNHLYFYWYRQILGQKVEFLVSFYNNEISEKSEIFDDQFSVERPDGSNFTLKIRSTKLEDSAMYFCASIGNTEAFFGQGTRLTVV.

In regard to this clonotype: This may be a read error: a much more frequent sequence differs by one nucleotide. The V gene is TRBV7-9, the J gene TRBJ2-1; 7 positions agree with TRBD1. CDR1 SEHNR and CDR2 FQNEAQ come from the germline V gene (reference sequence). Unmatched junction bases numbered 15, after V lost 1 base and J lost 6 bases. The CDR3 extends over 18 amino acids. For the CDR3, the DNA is TGTGCCAGCAGCTTAGGTCCCCTAGGACAGGCCACCTTCAATGAGCAGTTCTTC. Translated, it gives CASSLGPLGQATFNEQFF.

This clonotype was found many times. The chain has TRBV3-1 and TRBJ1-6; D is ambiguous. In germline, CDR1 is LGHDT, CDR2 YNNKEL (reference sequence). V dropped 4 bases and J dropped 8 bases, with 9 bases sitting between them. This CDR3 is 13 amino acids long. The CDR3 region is CASSRNGDSPLHF. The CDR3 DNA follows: TGTGCCAGCAGCCGCAACGGCGATTCACCCCTCCACTTT. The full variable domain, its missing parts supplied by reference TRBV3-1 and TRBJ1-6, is DTAVSQTPKYLVTQMGNDKSIKCEQNLGHDTMYWYKQDSKKFLKIMFSYNNKELIINETVPNRFSPKSPDKAHLNLHINSLELGDSAVYFCASSRNGDSPLHFGNGTRLTVT.

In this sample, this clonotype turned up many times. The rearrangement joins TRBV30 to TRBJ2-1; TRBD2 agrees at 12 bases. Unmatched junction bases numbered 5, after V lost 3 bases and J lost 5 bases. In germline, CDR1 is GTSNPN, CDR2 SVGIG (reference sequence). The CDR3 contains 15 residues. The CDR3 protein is CAWSVGLAGNNEQFF. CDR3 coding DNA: TGTGCCTGGAGCGTGGGACTAGCGGGTAACAATGAGCAGTTCTTC.

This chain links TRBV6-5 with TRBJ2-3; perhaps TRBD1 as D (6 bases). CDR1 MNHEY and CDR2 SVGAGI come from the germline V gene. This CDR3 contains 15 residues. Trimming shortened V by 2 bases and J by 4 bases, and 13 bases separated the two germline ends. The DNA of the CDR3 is TGTGCCAGCAGTTACCGCCCTCAGGGGTCAGATACGCAGTATTTT. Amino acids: CASSYRPQGSDTQYF.

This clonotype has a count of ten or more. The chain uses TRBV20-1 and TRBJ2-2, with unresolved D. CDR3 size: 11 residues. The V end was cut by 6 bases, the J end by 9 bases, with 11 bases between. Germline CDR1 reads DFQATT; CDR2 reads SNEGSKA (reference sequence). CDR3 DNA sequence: TGCAGTGCCCCTGACTCCCGGGAGCTGTTTTTT. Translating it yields CSAPDSRELFF.

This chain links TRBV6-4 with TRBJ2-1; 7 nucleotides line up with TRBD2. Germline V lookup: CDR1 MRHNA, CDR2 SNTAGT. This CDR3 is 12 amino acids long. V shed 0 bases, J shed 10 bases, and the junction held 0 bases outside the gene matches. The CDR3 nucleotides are TGTGCCAGCAGTGACTCGACTAGCGAGCAGTTCTTC. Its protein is CASSDSTSEQFF.